These T cell receptor beta chains were read from a single sample in a study of early T cells in non-severe SARS-CoV-2 infection. MiXCR was run by TCRdb on the 5' RACE reads, yielding one entry per CDR3 protein. The repertoire has 70,000 or so distinct CDR3 sequences, under 15% of them found once; the top ten carry over 0.95%. Sequenced input: whole blood. The source is an adult who was a healthcare worker with PCR-confirmed SARS-CoV-2 infection or an uninfected control (not recorded which). Each CDR3 is given with its conserved first and last residue.

V: TRBV29-1
length: 13
J: TRBJ1-2
CDR3: CSVARVLSYGYTF

V: TRBV27
length: 17
J: TRBJ1-3
CDR3: CASSPGFMGRRSNTIYF

V: TRBV10-3
length: 12
J: TRBJ1-4
CDR3: CAISGVGEKLFF

V: TRBV15
length: 14
J: TRBJ2-3
CDR3: CATSRDWGDGTQYF

V: TRBV27
length: 15
J: TRBJ1-6
CDR3: CASSPFSGGTSPLHF

V: TRBV2
length: 14
J: TRBJ1-5
CDR3: CASRDSNSNQPQHF

V: TRBV20-1
length: 13
J: TRBJ2-3
CDR3: CSAPQTRTDTQYF

V: TRBV28
length: 15
J: TRBJ2-4
CDR3: CASSPPWVAKNIQYF

V: TRBV2
length: 15
J: TRBJ2-2
CDR3: CASTKTRVDTGELFF

V: TRBV29-1
length: 14
J: TRBJ1-1
CDR3: CSVLGGQTFSRAFF

V: TRBV4-3
length: 13
J: TRBJ2-2
CDR3: CASSQEGLGEQFF

V: TRBV20-1
length: 12
J: TRBJ2-7
CDR3: CSAKQNSYEQYF

V: TRBV6-2/TRBV6-3
length: 14
J: TRBJ2-2
CDR3: CASSPITNTGELFF

V: TRBV29-1
length: 12
J: TRBJ2-7
CDR3: CSVGYSYYEQYF

V: TRBV3-1
length: 14
J: TRBJ2-7
CDR3: CASSQENWGYEQYF

V: TRBV5-1
length: 15
J: TRBJ1-3
CDR3: CASSTHGISGNTIYF

V: TRBV29-1
length: 14
J: TRBJ2-7
CDR3: CSVEAVGQGYEQYF

V: TRBV14
length: 13
J: TRBJ2-7
CDR3: CASSQVISYEQYF

V: TRBV24-1
length: 11
J: TRBJ2-3
CDR3: CATSASDTQYF

V: TRBV20-1
length: 14
J: TRBJ1-1
CDR3: CSARGGLPDTEAFF

V: TRBV6-2/TRBV6-3
length: 16
J: TRBJ1-1
CDR3: CASTPQDTPMNTEAFF

V: TRBV7-2
length: 16
J: TRBJ2-1
CDR3: CASSLRAGVGDNEQFF

V: TRBV28
length: 14
J: TRBJ1-1
CDR3: CASSSRFGWTEAFF

V: TRBV7-9
length: 14
J: TRBJ2-2
CDR3: CASITGGHTGELFF

V: TRBV7-8
length: 13
J: TRBJ1-1
CDR3: CASSSSMNTEAFF

V: TRBV12-3/TRBV12-4
length: 15
J: TRBJ2-3
CDR3: CASRYGELSTDTQYF

V: TRBV2
length: 15
J: TRBJ2-3
CDR3: CASGWTSGSTDTQYF

V: TRBV29-1
length: 13
J: TRBJ2-4
CDR3: CSVVPAAKNIQYF

V: TRBV20-1
length: 14
J: TRBJ1-5
CDR3: CSATEELGVGPQHF

V: TRBV28
length: 16
J: TRBJ1-2
CDR3: CASVDRDFLWAYGYTF

V: TRBV6-5
length: 15
J: TRBJ1-4
CDR3: CASRSAGTGNEKLFF

V: TRBV18
length: 14
J: TRBJ2-1
CDR3: CASSDIQGINEQFF

V: TRBV27
length: 14
J: TRBJ1-5
CDR3: CASSPLQGAKPQHF

V: TRBV20-1
length: 13
J: TRBJ2-7
CDR3: CSARGGLVYEQYF

V: TRBV29-1
length: 14
J: TRBJ1-2
CDR3: CSVPPGQENYGYTF

V: TRBV11-2
length: 21
J: TRBJ2-5
CDR3: CASSLVSASGRRYISQETQYF

V: TRBV28
length: 16
J: TRBJ2-6
CDR3: CASSLGVVKGANVLTF

V: TRBV28
length: 15
J: TRBJ1-5
CDR3: CASSPTGGINQPQHF

V: TRBV28
length: 15
J: TRBJ1-1
CDR3: CASSLSPNMNTEAFF

V: TRBV28
length: 13
J: TRBJ2-7
CDR3: CASTSIQSYEQYF

V: TRBV20-1
length: 12
J: TRBJ2-1
CDR3: CSGDWSYNEQFF

V: TRBV11-2
length: 16
J: TRBJ1-1
CDR3: CASSLDLNGLGTEAFF

V: TRBV6-1
length: 14
J: TRBJ1-1
CDR3: CASSKGVPGTEAFF

V: TRBV2
length: 12
J: TRBJ2-1
CDR3: CASSELAYPGFF

V: TRBV5-1
length: 13
J: TRBJ2-7
CDR3: CASSYTREDEQYF

V: TRBV29-1
length: 14
J: TRBJ1-5
CDR3: CSVRDSYSNQPQHF

V: TRBV3-1
length: 14
J: TRBJ2-1
CDR3: CASSRDSYYNEQFF

V: TRBV12-3/TRBV12-4
length: 13
J: TRBJ1-2
CDR3: CASSGHTNYGYTF

V: TRBV6-6
length: 15
J: TRBJ2-7
CDR3: CASSPGQGRNYEQYF

V: TRBV19
length: 11
J: TRBJ2-1
CDR3: CASSNPSVQFF

V: TRBV7-9
length: 13
J: TRBJ2-7
CDR3: CASSHRLDNEQYF